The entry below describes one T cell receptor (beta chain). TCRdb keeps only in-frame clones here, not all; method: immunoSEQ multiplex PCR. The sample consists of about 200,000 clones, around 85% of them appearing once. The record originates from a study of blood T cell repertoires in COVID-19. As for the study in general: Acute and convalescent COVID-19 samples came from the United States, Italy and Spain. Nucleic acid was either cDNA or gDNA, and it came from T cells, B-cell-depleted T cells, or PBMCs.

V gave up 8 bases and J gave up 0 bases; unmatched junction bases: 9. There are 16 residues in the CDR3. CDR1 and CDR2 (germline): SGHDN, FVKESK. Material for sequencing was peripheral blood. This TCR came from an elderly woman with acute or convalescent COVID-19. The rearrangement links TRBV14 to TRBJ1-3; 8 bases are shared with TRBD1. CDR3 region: CASAGQAFSSGNTIYF. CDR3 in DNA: TGTGCCAGCGCGGGACAGGCATTTTCCTCTGGAAACACCATATATTTT.